A single sample gave rise to the 23 T cell receptor beta chains below, sequenced in a study of blood T cell repertoires in COVID-19. Only in-frame clones appear in the TCRdb table, and some are missing; sequencing was by immunoSEQ multiplex PCR. This table holds approximately 52,000 clones, approximately 81% found once. The sequenced sample consisted of peripheral blood. These receptors were collected from an elderly woman with acute or convalescent COVID-19.

The rearrangement links TRBV6-6 to TRBJ2-1, with 8 bases fitting TRBD1. J gave up 5 bases and V 3 bases, and 6 bases lay outside the gene matches. Germline loops: CDR1 MNHNY, CDR2 SVGAGI (reference sequence). The CDR3 sequence is 15 residues long. The CDR3 is CASSYPKDRDNEQFF. The DNA of the CDR3 is TGTGCCAGCAGTTATCCCAAGGACAGGGACAATGAGCAGTTCTTC.

The chain has TRBV30 and TRBJ2-4; 9 bases are shared with TRBD1. Trimming took 5 bases from V and 3 from J; bases not matched to a gene: 5. From germline, CDR1 is GTSNPN and CDR2 SVGIG (reference sequence). This CDR3 spans 14 amino acids. CDR3 nucleotides: TGTGCCTGGGGGGGACAGGGAGGCAAAAACATTCAGTACTTC. Protein product: CAWGGQGGKNIQYF. Based on the CDR3 plus reference TRBV30 and TRBJ2-4, the full variable domain is SQTIHQWPATLVQPVGSPLSLECTVEGTSNPNLYWYRQAAGRGLQLLFYSVGIGQISSEVPQNLSASRPQDRQFILSSKKLLLSDSGFYLCAWGGQGGKNIQYFGAGTRLSVL.

The rearrangement joins TRBV27 to TRBJ2-1; D is perhaps TRBD1 (6 bases). The germline V and J ends were trimmed by 0 bases and 16 bases, with 19 bases remaining between them. This CDR3 comprises 14 residues. Looked up from germline, CDR1 is MNHEY and CDR2 is SMNVEV (reference sequence). The chain's CDR3 is CASSLSERQDRRFF. CDR3 DNA: TGTGCCAGCAGTTTATCGGAGAGACAGGATAGGAGATTCTTC.

The chain uses TRBV5-1 and TRBJ2-1, with 9 bases matching TRBD2. CDR1 SGHRS and CDR2 YFSETQ come from the germline V gene. V lost 1 base to trimming and J lost 4 bases; unmatched junction nucleotides: 9. This CDR3 comprises 17 residues. The CDR3 nucleotides are TGCGCCAGCAGCTTGCGGGCGGGGGGGATATTGTACAATGAGCAGTTCTTC. Protein: CASSLRAGGILYNEQFF. Supplemented by reference TRBV5-1 and TRBJ2-1, the full variable domain reads KAGVTQTPRYLIKTRGQQVTLSCSPISGHRSVSWYQQTPGQGLQFLFEYFSETQRNKGNFPGRFSGRQFSNSRSEMNVSTLELGDSALYLCASSLRAGGILYNEQFFGPGTRLTVL.

CDR3 DNA: TGCGCCAGCAGCTTGACAGGTTCGAACACCGGGGAGCTGTTTTTT. It translates to CASSLTGSNTGELFF. The chain carries TRBV5-1 and TRBJ2-2; possible D gene TRBD1, 5 bases. This CDR3 contains 15 residues. Trimming took off 1 base at V and 0 bases at J, with 7 bases between the two ends. Germline V gene data show CDR1 as SGHRS and CDR2 as YFSETQ.

The chain combines TRBV5-4 with TRBJ2-3, with 10 bases fitting TRBD2. The CDR3 is 17 residues long. Per germline, CDR1 SGHNT and CDR2 YYREEE (reference sequence). V gave up 0 bases and J gave up 2 bases; unmatched junction bases: 6. Here the CDR3 reads CASSLDFLAGATDTQYF. The CDR3 DNA reads as TGTGCCAGCAGCTTGGACTTTCTAGCGGGGGCCACAGATACGCAGTATTTT.

J is TRBJ2-1 and V is TRBV9; D is unclear. The CDR3 consists of 15 residues. Germline loops: CDR1 SGDLS, CDR2 YYNGEE. Trimming took 0 bases from V and 6 from J, leaving 13 bases between them. The CDR3 nucleotides are TGTGCCAGCAGCGTAGTCTTTAGCCCTGGCAATGAGCAGTTCTTC. Protein: CASSVVFSPGNEQFF.

The V gene is TRBV11-2, the J gene TRBJ2-1; TRBD2 agrees at 9 bases. The V gene end was trimmed by 0 bases and the J gene end by 10 bases; junction bases not matched to a gene: 4. CDR3 length equals 14 residues. The germline CDR1 and CDR2 sequences are SGHAT and FQNNGV. The CDR3 sequence: CASSLDRLAGEQFF. The CDR3 DNA follows: TGTGCCAGCAGCTTAGATCGGCTAGCGGGGGAGCAGTTCTTC.

The CDR3 nucleotides are TGCGCCAGCAGCTTAGGACAGGGGGCGGTTGGCACTGAAGCTTTCTTT. Residues: CASSLGQGAVGTEAFF. The genes are TRBV5-1 and TRBJ1-1; 11 bases are shared with TRBD1. Looked up from germline, CDR1 is SGHRS and CDR2 is YFSETQ. The V segment lost 2 bases and the J segment 4 bases; nucleotides outside the gene matches: 7. The CDR3 has 16 residues.

This chain connects TRBV10-3 to TRBJ2-1; weak D call: TRBD2 (5 bases). Germline assignment: CDR1 ENHRY and CDR2 SYGVKD. This CDR3 region has 13 residues. Trimming took off 4 bases at V and 6 bases at J, with 10 bases between the two ends. The CDR3 spells CAISAGGLNEQFF. The CDR3 DNA follows: TGTGCCATCAGTGCGGGCGGGCTCAATGAGCAGTTCTTC.

This clone was counted a few times. This CDR3 is CASSIVGVSGANVLTF. The DNA of the CDR3 is TGTGCCAGTAGTATAGTAGGAGTCTCTGGGGCCAACGTCCTGACTTTC. The chain joins TRBV19 to TRBJ2-6; D is ambiguous. The CDR3 length is 16 residues. Trimming removed 1 base from V and 0 bases from J, with 7 bases in between. Germline assignment: CDR1 LNHDA and CDR2 SQIVND (reference sequence).

The chain links TRBV24-1 to TRBJ1-2; D possibly corresponds to TRBD1 (5 bases). Germline V CDR1 and CDR2: KGHDR, SFDVKD. The CDR3 runs 14 residues. Between the trimmed V and J ends, which lost 4 bases and 4 bases, there was a span of 12 bases. The CDR3 DNA follows: TGTGCCACCAGTGACACAGGATTAGGCTATGGCTACACCTTC. Protein product: CATSDTGLGYGYTF.

This clone was counted a few times. This chain links TRBV21-1 with TRBJ1-6; the DNA was not used to check the table's D call, TRBD1. TRBV21-1 is shown as a pseudogene. This CDR3 contains 17 residues. CDR3 loop: CASSKARDRGDNSPLHF. The CDR3 DNA reads as TGTGCCAGCAGCAAGGCTAGGGACAGGGGGGATAATTCACCCCTCCACTTT.

The rearrangement uses TRBV5-1 and TRBJ1-1, with unresolved D. Trimming pared 4 bases from V and 3 bases from J, leaving 16 bases between. The CDR3 is 15 amino acids. Germline V CDR1 and CDR2: SGHRS, YFSETQ. The CDR3 bases are TGCGCCAGCAGCCCGGACGGGGTGTTGGACACTGAAGCTTTCTTT. Amino acid sequence: CASSPDGVLDTEAFF.

This clone was detected only once. The chain is built from TRBV19 and TRBJ2-7, with TRBD2 as a possible D gene (5 bases). This CDR3 has 13 amino acids. V was pared by 1 base and J by 4 bases, with 8 bases between. Germline V gene data show CDR1 as LNHDA and CDR2 as SQIVND (reference sequence). The CDR3 DNA reads as TGTGCCAGTAGTATAGGGGGAGAGTACGAGCAGTACTTC. As protein: CASSIGGEYEQYF.

The chain joins TRBV5-6 to TRBJ2-5, with 8 bases aligning to TRBD2. CDR3 length equals 15 residues. With 4 bases clipped from V and 5 bases from J, the junction kept 10 bases outside the gene matches. Germline V CDR1 and CDR2: SGHDT, YYEEEE. DNA for the CDR3: TGTGCCAGCAGCCCCCGTCCGGGGGGGCGGGAGACCCAGTACTTC. Amino acids: CASSPRPGGRETQYF.

The rearrangement uses TRBV3-1 (or the pseudogene TRBV3-2) and TRBJ2-7; TRBD2 aligns across 8 bases. Looked up from germline, CDR1 is LGHDT and CDR2 is YNNKEL (reference sequence). J gave up 4 bases and V 7 bases, and 12 bases lay outside the gene matches. This CDR3 has 15 amino acids. CDR3 amino acids: CASTYSSGGYYEQYF. The CDR3 bases are TGTGCCAGCACCTATTCAAGCGGGGGTTATTACGAGCAGTACTTC.

The chain recombines TRBV19 with TRBJ1-2, with D maybe TRBD1 (5 bases). V dropped 10 bases and J dropped 5 bases, with 17 bases sitting between them. Per the germline V gene, CDR1 is LNHDA and CDR2 is SQIVND (reference sequence). The CDR3 totals 13 residues. The CDR3 DNA is TGTGCCACCCAGGTGACCGGGGGATATGGCTACACCTTC. Its translation is CATQVTGGYGYTF.

The J gene is TRBJ1-2, the V gene TRBV14; D gene unclear. V gave up 4 bases and J gave up 5 bases, with 17 bases separating them. The CDR3 runs 15 residues. Germline V CDR1 and CDR2: SGHDN, FVKESK. CDR3 in amino acids: CASSPNGPGLYGYTF. The CDR3 bases are TGTGCCAGCAGCCCGAATGGGCCAGGATTATATGGCTACACCTTC. The variable domain in full, completed from reference TRBV14 and TRBJ1-2, reads EAGVTQFPSHSVIEKGQTVTLRCDPISGHDNLYWYRRVMGKEIKFLLHFVKESKQDESGMPNNRFLAERTGGTYSTLKVQPAELEDSGVYFCASSPNGPGLYGYTFGSGTRLTVV.

The V and J genes are TRBV9 and TRBJ1-1; the match to TRBD1 covers 8 bases. This CDR3 contains 14 residues. The germline gives CDR1 SGDLS, CDR2 YYNGEE. Trimming cost V 3 bases and J 4 bases; bases outside gene matches: 5. CDR3 sequence reads: CASSAGGSGTEAFF. CDR3 in DNA: TGTGCCAGCAGCGCAGGGGGCTCGGGCACTGAAGCTTTCTTT.

The chain joins TRBV29-1 to TRBJ1-2; D not certain. The V gene's germline CDR1 is SQVTM and CDR2 ANQGSEA. With 0 bases removed from V and 6 bases from J, the gap between germline ends came to 11 bases. There are 13 residues in the CDR3. The CDR3 spells CSVEDLTGNGYTF. The CDR3 DNA sequence: TGCAGCGTTGAAGATCTGACGGGAAATGGCTACACCTTC.

This CDR3 reads CASSALNLAGGSYEQYF. The DNA of the CDR3 is TGTGCCAGCAGTGCCTTAAATTTAGCGGGGGGGTCCTACGAGCAGTACTTC. The rearrangement joins TRBV6-1 to TRBJ2-7; TRBD2 matches 11 bases. V trimming: 4 bases; J trimming: 1 base; junction bases outside the gene matches: 9. The CDR3 is 17 residues long. Germline V gene sequence: CDR1 MNHNS, CDR2 SASEGT.

The chain employs TRBV30 and TRBJ1-4, with 12 bases that match TRBD1. CDR1 GTSNPN and CDR2 SVGIG come from the germline V gene (reference sequence). Unmatched junction bases numbered 11, after V lost 2 bases and J lost 7 bases. The CDR3 has 17 residues. CDR3 sequence reads: CAWSHPGGTGGGEKLFF. The CDR3 region has the DNA TGTGCCTGGAGTCACCCGGGGGGGACAGGGGGCGGTGAAAAACTGTTTTTT.